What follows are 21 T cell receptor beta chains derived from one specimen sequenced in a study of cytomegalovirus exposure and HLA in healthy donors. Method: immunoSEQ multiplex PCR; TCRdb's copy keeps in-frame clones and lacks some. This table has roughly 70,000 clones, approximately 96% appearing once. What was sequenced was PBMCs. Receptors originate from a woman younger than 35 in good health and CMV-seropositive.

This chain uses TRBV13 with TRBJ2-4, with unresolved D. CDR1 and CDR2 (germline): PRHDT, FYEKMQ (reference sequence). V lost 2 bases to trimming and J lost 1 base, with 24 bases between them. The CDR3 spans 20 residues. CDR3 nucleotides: TGTGCCAGCAGCTTATTTGGCGGTGTGAAATCAAAGAGCGCCAAAAACATTCAGTACTTC. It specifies CASSLFGGVKSKSAKNIQYF.

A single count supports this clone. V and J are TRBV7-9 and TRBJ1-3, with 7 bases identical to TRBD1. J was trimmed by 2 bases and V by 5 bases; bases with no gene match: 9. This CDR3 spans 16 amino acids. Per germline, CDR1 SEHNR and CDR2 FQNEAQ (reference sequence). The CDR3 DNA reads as TGTGCCAGCAGCCTACTGGGACAGAAGACTGGAAACACCATATATTTT. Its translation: CASSLLGQKTGNTIYF.

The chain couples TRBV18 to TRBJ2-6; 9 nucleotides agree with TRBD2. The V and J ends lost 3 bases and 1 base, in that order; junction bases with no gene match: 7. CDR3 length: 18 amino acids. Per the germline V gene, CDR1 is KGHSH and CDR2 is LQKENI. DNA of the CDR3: TGTGCCAGCTCACCGGCGGGAGGGGCGAGTTCTGGGGCCAACGTCCTGACTTTC. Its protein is CASSPAGGASSGANVLTF. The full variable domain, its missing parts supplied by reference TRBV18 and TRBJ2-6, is NAGVMQNPRHLVRRRGQEARLRCSPMKGHSHVYWYRQLPEEGLKFMVYLQKENIIDESGMPKERFSAEFPKEGPSILRIQQVVRGDSAAYFCASSPAGGASSGANVLTFGAGSRLTVL.

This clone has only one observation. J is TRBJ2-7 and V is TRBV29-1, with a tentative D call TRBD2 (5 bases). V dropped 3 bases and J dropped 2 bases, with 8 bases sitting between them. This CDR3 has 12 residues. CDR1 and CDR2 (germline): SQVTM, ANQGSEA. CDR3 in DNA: TGCAGCGTTGATAGAGGGCCCTACGAGCAGTACTTC. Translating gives CSVDRGPYEQYF.

Written as DNA, the CDR3 is TGTGCCAGCAGCCTCACCCCGGGGACTGCTTCCTACAATGAGCAGTTCTTC. Translating gives CASSLTPGTASYNEQFF. The chain recombines TRBV14 with TRBJ2-1; the D gene is possibly TRBD2 (6 bases). Trimming left V 4 bases short and J 1 base short, with 17 bases between. This CDR3 is 17 amino acids long. Germline lookup yields CDR1 SGHDN and CDR2 FVKESK.

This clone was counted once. The DNA of the CDR3 is TGTGCCAGCAGCCCCGACGTAGCGGGAGGGCCAGTACCCGAGCAGTACTTC. This gives the protein CASSPDVAGGPVPEQYF. The V gene is TRBV7-2, the J gene TRBJ2-7, with TRBD2 matching 11 bases. There are 17 residues in the CDR3. With V trimmed by 5 bases and J by 6 bases, 15 bases remained unmatched. The germline CDR1 and CDR2 sequences are SGHTA and FQGNSA.

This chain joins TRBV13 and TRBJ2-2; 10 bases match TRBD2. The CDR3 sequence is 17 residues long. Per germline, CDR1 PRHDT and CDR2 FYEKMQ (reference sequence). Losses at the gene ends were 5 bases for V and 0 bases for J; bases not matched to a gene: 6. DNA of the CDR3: TGTGCCAGCAGCCCAGTAGCGGGAGGATCGAACACCGGGGAGCTGTTTTTT. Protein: CASSPVAGGSNTGELFF.

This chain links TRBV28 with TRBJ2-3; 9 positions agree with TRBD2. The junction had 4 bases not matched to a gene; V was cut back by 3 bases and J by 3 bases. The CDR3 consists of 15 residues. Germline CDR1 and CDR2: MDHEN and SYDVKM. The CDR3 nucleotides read TGTGCCAGCAGTTTTAGCGGGAGAGGGACAGATACGCAGTATTTT. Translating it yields CASSFSGRGTDTQYF.

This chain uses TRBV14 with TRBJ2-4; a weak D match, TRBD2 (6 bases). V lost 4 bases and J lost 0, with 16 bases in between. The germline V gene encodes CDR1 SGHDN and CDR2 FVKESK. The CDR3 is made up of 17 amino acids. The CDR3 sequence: CASSPQNRGLAKNIQYF. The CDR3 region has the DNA TGTGCCAGCAGCCCACAGAACCGGGGGTTAGCCAAAAACATTCAGTACTTC.

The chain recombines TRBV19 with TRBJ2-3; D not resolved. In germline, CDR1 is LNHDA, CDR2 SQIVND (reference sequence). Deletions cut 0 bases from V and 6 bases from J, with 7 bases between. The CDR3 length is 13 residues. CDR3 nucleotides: TGTGCCAGTAGTATAGATCTTAGCGATACGCAGTATTTT. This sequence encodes CASSIDLSDTQYF.

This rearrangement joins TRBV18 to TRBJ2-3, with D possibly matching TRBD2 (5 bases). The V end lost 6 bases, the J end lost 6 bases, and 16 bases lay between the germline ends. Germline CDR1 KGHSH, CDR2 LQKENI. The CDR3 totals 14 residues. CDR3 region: CASSPGGLVDTQYF. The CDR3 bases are TGTGCCAGCTCCCCCGGCGGGCTGGTGGATACGCAGTATTTT.

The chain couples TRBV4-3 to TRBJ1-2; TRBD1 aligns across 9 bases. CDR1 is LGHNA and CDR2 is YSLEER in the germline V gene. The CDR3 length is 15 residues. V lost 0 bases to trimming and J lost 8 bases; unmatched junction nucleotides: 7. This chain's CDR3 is CASSQDRDRDVGYTF. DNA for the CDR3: TGCGCCAGCAGCCAAGACCGGGACAGGGACGTCGGCTACACCTTC.

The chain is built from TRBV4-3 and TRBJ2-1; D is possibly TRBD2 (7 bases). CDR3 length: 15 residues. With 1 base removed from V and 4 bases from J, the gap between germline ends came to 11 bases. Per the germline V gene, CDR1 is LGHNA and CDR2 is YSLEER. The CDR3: CASSQAGGRYNEQFF. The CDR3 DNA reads TGCGCCAGCAGCCAAGCCGGGGGGCGGTACAATGAGCAGTTCTTC.

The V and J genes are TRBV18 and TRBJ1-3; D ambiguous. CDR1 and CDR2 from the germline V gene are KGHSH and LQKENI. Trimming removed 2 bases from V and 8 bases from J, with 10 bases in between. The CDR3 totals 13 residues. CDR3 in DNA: TGTGCCAGCTCACCAGGCCTAGATGACACCATATATTTT. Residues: CASSPGLDDTIYF.

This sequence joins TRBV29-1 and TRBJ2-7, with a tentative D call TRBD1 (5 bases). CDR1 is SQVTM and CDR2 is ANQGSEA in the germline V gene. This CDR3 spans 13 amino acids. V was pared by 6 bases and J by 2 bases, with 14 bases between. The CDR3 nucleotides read TGCAGCGTCGACAAGGCAGGGACCTACGAGCAGTACTTC. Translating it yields CSVDKAGTYEQYF.

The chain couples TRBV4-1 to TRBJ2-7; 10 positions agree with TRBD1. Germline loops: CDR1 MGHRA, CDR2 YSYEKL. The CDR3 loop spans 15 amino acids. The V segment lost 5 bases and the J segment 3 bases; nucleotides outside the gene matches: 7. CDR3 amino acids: CASSSGQGVDYEQYF. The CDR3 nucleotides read TGCGCCAGCAGCAGTGGACAGGGGGTCGACTACGAGCAGTACTTC.

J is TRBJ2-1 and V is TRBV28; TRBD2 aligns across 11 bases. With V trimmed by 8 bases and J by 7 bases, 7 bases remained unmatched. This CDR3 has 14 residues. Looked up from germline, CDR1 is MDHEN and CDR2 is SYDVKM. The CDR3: CASLTPSGRNEQFF. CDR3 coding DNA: TGTGCCAGCTTAACACCTAGCGGGAGGAATGAGCAGTTCTTC.

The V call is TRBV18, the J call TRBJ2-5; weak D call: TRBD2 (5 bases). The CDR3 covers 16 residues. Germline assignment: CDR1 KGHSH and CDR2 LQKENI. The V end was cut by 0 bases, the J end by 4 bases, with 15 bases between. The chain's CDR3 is CASSPPSGRVGETQYF. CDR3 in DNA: TGTGCCAGCTCACCACCGTCGGGAAGGGTAGGAGAGACCCAGTACTTC.

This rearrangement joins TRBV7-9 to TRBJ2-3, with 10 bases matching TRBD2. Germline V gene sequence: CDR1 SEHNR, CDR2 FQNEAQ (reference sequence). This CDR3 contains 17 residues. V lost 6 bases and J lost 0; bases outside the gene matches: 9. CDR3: CASRLSGRPTSTDTQYF. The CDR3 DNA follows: TGTGCCAGCAGACTTAGCGGGAGGCCTACTAGCACAGATACGCAGTATTTT.

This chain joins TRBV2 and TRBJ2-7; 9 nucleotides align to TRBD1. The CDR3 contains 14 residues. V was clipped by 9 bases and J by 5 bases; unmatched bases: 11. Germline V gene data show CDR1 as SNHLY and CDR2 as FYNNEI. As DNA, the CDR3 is TGTGCCAGTCGCACCCGGGACAGGGAACACGAGCAGTACTTC. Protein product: CASRTRDREHEQYF.

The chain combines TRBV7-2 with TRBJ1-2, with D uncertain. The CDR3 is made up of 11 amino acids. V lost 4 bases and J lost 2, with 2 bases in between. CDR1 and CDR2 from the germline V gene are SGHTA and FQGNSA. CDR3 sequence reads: CASSSNYGYTF. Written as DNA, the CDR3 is TGTGCCAGCAGCTCGAACTATGGCTACACCTTC.